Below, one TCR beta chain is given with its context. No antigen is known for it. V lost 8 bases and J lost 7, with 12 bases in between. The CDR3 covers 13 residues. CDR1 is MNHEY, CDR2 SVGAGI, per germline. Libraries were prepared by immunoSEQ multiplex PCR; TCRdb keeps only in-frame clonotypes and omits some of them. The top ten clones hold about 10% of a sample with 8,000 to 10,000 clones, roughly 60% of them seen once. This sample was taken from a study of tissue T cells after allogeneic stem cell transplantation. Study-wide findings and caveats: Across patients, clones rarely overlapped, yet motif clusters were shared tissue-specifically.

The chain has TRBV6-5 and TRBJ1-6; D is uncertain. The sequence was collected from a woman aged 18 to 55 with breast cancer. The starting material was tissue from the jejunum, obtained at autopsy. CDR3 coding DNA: TGTGCCAGCGGGCCCTCGTTGAATTCACCCCTCCACTTT. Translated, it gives CASGPSLNSPLHF.